The 19 T cell receptor beta chains below all came from one sample that was sequenced in a study of blood T cell repertoires in COVID-19. TCRdb's table, derived via immunoSEQ multiplex PCR, lists solely in-frame clones and lacks some. The sample has about 210,000 clones, 84% seen once; the top ten hold about 10%. Sequencing was done on a sample of peripheral blood. The receptors stem from a woman older than 75 with COVID-19, enrolled during active disease.

J is TRBJ2-5 and V is TRBV6-6; TRBD2 might be the D (6 bases). Trimming pared 8 bases from V and 5 bases from J, leaving 24 bases between. The CDR3 is made up of 16 amino acids. CDR1 is MNHNY and CDR2 is SVGAGI in the germline V gene (reference sequence). Here the CDR3 DNA reads TGTGCCAGCCGCAAGAGGGTAGGCGGGATTAGCGAGACCCAGTACTTC. Its translation: CASRKRVGGISETQYF.

This clone came up once. This chain joins TRBV5-8 and TRBJ2-1, with a tentative D call TRBD1 (5 bases). The CDR3 has 14 amino acids. Germline CDR1 and CDR2: SGHTS and YDEGEE. Trimming took off 1 base at V and 2 bases at J, with 7 bases between the two ends. CDR3 nucleotides: TGTGCCAGCAGCTTGACGACAGCCTACAATGAGCAGTTCTTC. Residues: CASSLTTAYNEQFF.

This chain links TRBV6-5 with TRBJ1-5; 7 nucleotides agree with TRBD1. Germline CDR1 and CDR2: MNHEY and SVGAGI. The junction had 7 bases not matched to a gene; V was cut back by 5 bases and J by 3 bases. The CDR3 is made up of 15 amino acids. The CDR3 bases are TGTGCCAGCAGTCGCGGGGACAGCCTCAATCAGCCCCAGCATTTT. Translated, it gives CASSRGDSLNQPQHF.

The CDR3 loop reads CASSRGQGNPGPLHF. In DNA, the CDR3 is TGTGCCAGCAGTAGGGGACAGGGGAACCCGGGTCCCCTCCACTTT. The V gene is TRBV27, the J gene TRBJ1-6, with 10 bases aligning to TRBD1. V was clipped by 5 bases and J by 13 bases; unmatched bases: 11. From germline, CDR1 is MNHEY and CDR2 SMNVEV (reference sequence). The CDR3 has 15 residues.

The V and J genes are TRBV7-2 and TRBJ1-6; D is unclear. Trimming pared 1 base from V and 2 bases from J, leaving 9 bases between. Germline V gene lookup returns CDR1 SGHTA and CDR2 FQGNSA. The CDR3 has 16 amino acids. This CDR3 is CASSLGRFTYNSPLHF. For the CDR3, the DNA is TGTGCCAGCAGCTTAGGGCGGTTCACCTATAATTCACCCCTCCACTTT.

The genes are TRBV21-1 and TRBJ2-7; the D call in the table, TRBD1, was not verified against the DNA. TRBV21-1 is described as a pseudogene. The CDR3 is 18 amino acids. The CDR3 DNA follows: TGTGCCAGCAAAAGGGGTCGAGAGACAGGGGGCAAATCCTACGAGCAGTACGTC. It translates to CASKRGRETGGKSYEQYV.

The J gene is TRBJ2-1, the V gene TRBV10-3; 7 nucleotides align to TRBD1. This CDR3 is 12 amino acids long. CDR1 and CDR2 (germline): ENHRY, SYGVKD. After removal of 9 bases from V and 6 bases from J, the junction contained 5 bases not matched to a gene. Written as DNA, the CDR3 is TGTGCCATAGAGGGACAGTCCAATGAGCAGTTCTTC. It is translated as CAIEGQSNEQFF.

The gene calls are TRBV14 and TRBJ1-2; 8 bases match TRBD1. Germline V gene sequence: CDR1 SGHDN, CDR2 FVKESK. The junction had 1 base not matched to a gene; V was cut back by 2 bases and J by 2 bases. The CDR3 length is 14 residues. The CDR3 reads CASSQRTGNYGYTF. CDR3 in DNA: TGTGCCAGCAGCCAAAGGACAGGGAACTATGGCTACACCTTC.

This clone was counted between two and nine times. This sequence joins TRBV18 and TRBJ2-2, with a weak D call TRBD1 (6 bases). Trimming pared 6 bases from V and 2 bases from J, leaving 10 bases between. CDR3 length: 14 amino acids. Germline V gene data show CDR1 as KGHSH and CDR2 as LQKENI. CDR3 DNA: TGTGCCAGCTCCCGACAGGCTAACACCGGGGAGCTGTTTTTT. This encodes CASSRQANTGELFF. Full variable domain (outside the CDR3, taken from reference TRBV18 and TRBJ2-2): NAGVMQNPRHLVRRRGQEARLRCSPMKGHSHVYWYRQLPEEGLKFMVYLQKENIIDESGMPKERFSAEFPKEGPSILRIQQVVRGDSAAYFCASSRQANTGELFFGEGSRLTVL.

This chain links TRBV19 with TRBJ2-5; possibly TRBD2 for D (6 bases). The CDR3 is 15 amino acids. V was trimmed by 1 base and J by 5 bases, leaving 14 bases between them. Germline-derived CDR1 and CDR2 are LNHDA and SQIVND (reference sequence). The CDR3 DNA sequence: TGTGCCAGTAGTATAGTACTAGGAGGGGCGGAGACCCAGTACTTC. Encoded protein: CASSIVLGGAETQYF.

The chain couples TRBV5-4 to TRBJ2-5, with D tentatively TRBD2 (5 bases). V lost 1 base and J lost 0, with 7 bases in between. The CDR3 runs 14 residues. Germline assignment: CDR1 SGHNT and CDR2 YYREEE (reference sequence). The CDR3 DNA follows: TGTGCCAGCAGCTTGCGGCGGGACCAAGAGACCCAGTACTTC. Protein product: CASSLRRDQETQYF.

This chain joins TRBV5-1 and TRBJ1-5; 7 bases align to TRBD1. Germline CDR1 is SGHRS and CDR2 is YFSETQ. This CDR3 spans 15 amino acids. After removal of 0 bases from V and 4 bases from J, the junction contained 4 bases not matched to a gene. The CDR3 bases are TGCGCCAGCAGCTTGGAGGGGACAGAGAATCAGCCCCAGCATTTT. Its protein is CASSLEGTENQPQHF.

In this sample, this clone turned up once. This sequence joins TRBV7-9 and TRBJ1-5; 7 bases line up with TRBD1. Germline lookup yields CDR1 SEHNR and CDR2 FQNEAQ (reference sequence). Trimming cost V 1 base and J 6 bases; bases outside gene matches: 6. The CDR3 is made up of 15 amino acids. The CDR3 here is CASSLGQGSFQPQHF. The CDR3 region has the DNA TGTGCCAGCAGCTTAGGACAGGGTTCGTTTCAGCCCCAGCATTTT.

The CDR3: CASSTPPHITEAFF. As DNA, the CDR3 is TGTGCCAGCAGCACACCCCCCCACATCACTGAAGCTTTCTTT. J is TRBJ1-1 and V is TRBV7-2; D call uncertain. The V end lost 5 bases, the J end lost 4 bases, and 14 bases lay between the germline ends. Germline loops: CDR1 SGHTA, CDR2 FQGNSA. CDR3 size: 14 residues.

V usage is TRBV7-7 and J usage is TRBJ2-5; 12 nucleotides match TRBD2. The trim removed 1 base at V and 2 bases at J, leaving 17 bases unmatched. Germline V gives CDR1 SSHAT, CDR2 FNYEAQ (reference sequence). The CDR3 consists of 21 residues. This CDR3 reads CASSLEDRTSGGPVYQETQYF. In DNA, the CDR3 is TGTGCCAGCAGCTTAGAAGATAGAACTAGCGGGGGGCCAGTTTATCAAGAGACCCAGTACTTC.

The V and J genes are TRBV5-4 and TRBJ1-4, with D possibly TRBD1 on 5 matching bases. CDR1 and CDR2 from the germline V gene are SGHNT and YYREEE (reference sequence). V was clipped by 0 bases and J by 4 bases, with 10 bases between them. CDR3 length: 15 residues. Written as DNA, the CDR3 is TGTGCCAGCAGCTTGGACGGGGGAGGTAATGAAAAACTGTTTTTT. This sequence encodes CASSLDGGGNEKLFF.

The V call is TRBV5-4, the J call TRBJ1-2, with 8 nucleotides matching TRBD1. Germline V lookup: CDR1 SGHNT, CDR2 YYREEE (reference sequence). The J segment lost 1 base and the V segment lost 4 bases, leaving 12 bases of the junction unmatched. The CDR3 runs to 17 residues. The CDR3 reads CASSPGTGASINYGYTF. CDR3 DNA: TGTGCCAGCAGCCCCGGGACAGGAGCTTCGATTAACTATGGCTACACCTTC.

This clone was counted only a few times. As DNA, the CDR3 is TGCAGTGCTAGTAGGGCGGGGGGGCCAGAGACCCAGTACTTC. The encoded protein is CSASRAGGPETQYF. V gene TRBV20-1 combines with J gene TRBJ2-5; TRBD2 matches at 9 bases. The germline V gene encodes CDR1 DFQATT and CDR2 SNEGSKA (reference sequence). The J segment lost 4 bases and the V segment lost 3 bases, leaving 6 bases of the junction unmatched. The CDR3 covers 14 residues.

This clone has only a few counts. The chain employs TRBV9 and TRBJ2-5, with D tentatively TRBD1 (8 bases). This CDR3 spans 16 amino acids. From germline, CDR1 is SGDLS and CDR2 YYNGEE. V was clipped by 3 bases and J by 1 base, with 16 bases between them. In nucleotides, the CDR3 is TGTGCCAGCAGCGCTGGACAGGGAGGGGGCCAAGAGACCCAGTACTTC. Amino acid sequence: CASSAGQGGGQETQYF.